These T cell receptor beta chains were read from a single sample in a study of CD8+ T cells in alopecia areata. Sequenced by immunoSEQ multiplex PCR; TCRdb stores in-frame clones only, minus some. Of fewer than 250,000 clones listed, 64% are singletons. The sequences come from CD4+ T cells sorted from blood, collected at week 4, from a patient treated with tofacitinib. The receptor set was obtained from a human donor with alopecia areata. The CDR3 runs from the conserved cysteine through the conserved F or W. Each record gives: D gene, clone size, V gene, J gene, CDR3 DNA, CDR3 protein. A D gene is named only where the DNA matches it firmly. Only some rows state a clone size, as once, few, many or a class for expanded clones.

TRBD2	-	TRBV30	TRBJ2-2	TGTGCCGGACTAAGCGGGGGCCAGAACACCGGGGAGCTGTTTTTT	CAGLSGGQNTGELFF
TRBD1	-	TRBV7-2	TRBJ1-2	TGTGCCAGCAGCTTACGGACAGGTTCAAACTATGGCTACACCTTC	CASSLRTGSNYGYTF
-	-	TRBV6-1	TRBJ2-6	TGTGCCAGCAGTGAAGACTTAGGCAGAATCTCTGGGGCCAACGTCCTGACTTTC	CASSEDLGRISGANVLTF
-	-	TRBV18	TRBJ1-1	TGTGCCAGCTCACCAGATCCGAACACTGAAGCTTTCTTT	CASSPDPNTEAFF
TRBD1	few	TRBV5-1	TRBJ2-5	TGCGCCAGCAGACGTACAGGGGAAGAGACCCAGTACTTC	CASRRTGEETQYF
-	-	TRBV6-6	TRBJ1-1	TGTGCCAGCAGTTACTCTCAGACTGAAGCTTTCTTT	CASSYSQTEAFF
-	-	TRBV7-9	TRBJ1-2	TGTGCCAGCAGCTTAAACACGGGAGCTAACTATGGCTACACCTTC	CASSLNTGANYGYTF
TRBD1	-	TRBV19	TRBJ1-6	TGTGCCAGTAGTATAGACGGACAGGGGAATTCACCCCTCCACTTT	CASSIDGQGNSPLHF
TRBD1	-	TRBV15	TRBJ2-1	TGTGCCACCAGCAGAGGTAGCCCGGGACAGGGAAACAATGAGCAGTTCTTC	CATSRGSPGQGNNEQFF
TRBD2	few	TRBV7-2	TRBJ2-3	TGTGCCAGCAGCCGGGACTACTTAAGCACAGATACGCAGTATTTT	CASSRDYLSTDTQYF
TRBD1	-	TRBV30	TRBJ1-4	TGTGCCTGGAGTCCGGGACAGGGGGGTGAAAAACTGTTTTTT	CAWSPGQGGEKLFF
-	once	TRBV4-3	TRBJ1-6	TGCGCCAGCAGCCCCTCGGCGGGAGGTAATTCACCCCTCCACTTT	CASSPSAGGNSPLHF
-	-	TRBV2	TRBJ1-4	TGTGCCAGCAGTGAAGCAGGGGAAAAACTGTTTTTT	CASSEAGEKLFF
-	-	TRBV7-9	TRBJ1-1	TGTGCCAGCAGCCGCGGATTACAGGGGAACACTGAAGCTTTCTTT	CASSRGLQGNTEAFF
-	-	TRBV29-1	TRBJ2-1	TGCAGCGTTGGGGTAACTAGAGGGTACAATGAGCAGTTCTTC	CSVGVTRGYNEQFF
-	once	TRBV30	TRBJ2-3	TGTGCCTGGAGTGAGGGATATACGCAGTATTTT	CAWSEGYTQYF
-	-	TRBV6-5	TRBJ2-2	TGTGCCAGTAATGACAGGAACACCGGGGAGCTGTTTTTT	CASNDRNTGELFF
-	-	TRBV30	TRBJ2-1	TGTGCCTGGAGGAAACTGGGGGGTGAGCAGTTCTTC	CAWRKLGGEQFF
TRBD2	-	TRBV5-4	TRBJ2-7	TGTGCCAGCAGCTTGGGGCTAGCGGACTACGAGCAGTACTTC	CASSLGLADYEQYF
-	few	TRBV19	TRBJ1-1	TGTGCCAGTAGTAGGAGAAACACTGAAGCTTTCTTT	CASSRRNTEAFF
-	once	TRBV6-5	TRBJ1-2	TGTGCCAGCAGGTCAACCGGGACATGGAACTATGGCTACACCTTC	CASRSTGTWNYGYTF
-	-	TRBV7-9	TRBJ1-1	TGTGCCAGCAGCTTAAAGGGGGAGACTGAAGCTTTCTTT	CASSLKGETEAFF
TRBD1	-	TRBV18	TRBJ2-1	TGTGCCAGCTCCGGAACCGACAGGGTCAATGAGCAGTTCTTC	CASSGTDRVNEQFF
-	-	TRBV20-1	TRBJ1-5	TGCAGTGCTAGGGCAGTGGCCCAGCATTTT	CSARAVAQHF
-	-	TRBV5-1	TRBJ2-3	TGCGCCAGCAGCTTGGAGCACGGGGATACGCAGTATTTT	CASSLEHGDTQYF
TRBD2	-	TRBV11-2	TRBJ2-7	TGTGCCAGCAGCTTAACCGAGGCTAGCGGGCCCTACGAGCAGTACTTC	CASSLTEASGPYEQYF
-	once	TRBV4-1	TRBJ2-3	TGCGCCAGCAGCCATCTAACTCAGGGGACCGGCACAGATACGCAGTATTTT	CASSHLTQGTGTDTQYF
-	-	TRBV29-1	TRBJ1-2	TGCAGCGTTGCGGACAGCAACTATGGCTACACCTTC	CSVADSNYGYTF
TRBD1	-	TRBV7-9	TRBJ1-2	TGTGCCAGCAGCCAGGGACAGGGTGGCTATGGCTACACCTTC	CASSQGQGGYGYTF
-	few	TRBV29-1	TRBJ2-1	TGCAGCTTGGGCTCCTACAATGAGCAGTTCTTC	CSLGSYNEQFF
TRBD1	-	TRBV5-6	TRBJ1-5	TGTGCCAGCAGCCAAACGGGACAGGGGAATCAGCCCCAGCATTTT	CASSQTGQGNQPQHF
-	-	TRBV2	TRBJ2-1	TGTGCCAGCAGTGAAGCCGGTAGGAGGCAGTTCTTC	CASSEAGRRQFF
-	-	TRBV29-1	TRBJ2-3	TGCAGCGTCGCTTATCGGAAGGGCACAGATACGCAGTATTTT	CSVAYRKGTDTQYF
-	-	TRBV29-1	TRBJ1-1	TGCAGCGTTGAGAGGACAGAGAACACTGAAGCTTTCTTT	CSVERTENTEAFF
-	-	TRBV7-2	TRBJ2-5	TGTGCCAGCAGTCGGGGTGAGGCGGAGACCCAGTACTTC	CASSRGEAETQYF
-	-	TRBV7-2	TRBJ1-1	TGTGCCAGCAGCTTAAAATTTGGTGCTGAAGCTTTCTTT	CASSLKFGAEAFF
-	-	TRBV30	TRBJ2-5	TGTGCCTGGAGTGGCCGGGCCCTGAGGGAGACCCAGTACTTC	CAWSGRALRETQYF
TRBD1	-	TRBV7-7	TRBJ2-6	TGTGCTAGCAGCTTAGGACAGGGAGCCAACGTCCTGACTTTC	CASSLGQGANVLTF
TRBD1	-	TRBV30	TRBJ1-5	TGTGCCTGGAGTGCCCGGGACAGGGTTCAGCCCCAGCATTTT	CAWSARDRVQPQHF
-	few	TRBV5-1	TRBJ1-1	TGCGCCAGCAGCAAGGGGACATTGAACACTGAAGCTTTCTTT	CASSKGTLNTEAFF
-	-	TRBV29-1	TRBJ1-6	TGCACCACACCAGGCGGGGGTGACGGTTCCTATAATTCACCCCTCCACTTT	CTTPGGGDGSYNSPLHF
-	-	TRBV5-1	TRBJ1-1	TGCGCCAGCAGCTTGAGCGGAGGCAGGGAAGCTTTCTTT	CASSLSGGREAFF
-	-	TRBV5-4	TRBJ1-1	TGTGCCAGCAGCTCCGGACAGATCACTGAAGCTTTCTTT	CASSSGQITEAFF
-	few	TRBV7-9	TRBJ2-1	TGTGCCGTAAACCCGAATGAGCAGTTCTTC	CAVNPNEQFF
-	-	TRBV7-2	TRBJ2-2	TGTGCCAGCAGCTCAATGACCGGGGAGCTGTTTTTT	CASSSMTGELFF
TRBD1	-	TRBV5-1	TRBJ2-2	TGCGCCAGCGCCGACAGGGGGCCGAACACCGGGGAGCTGTTTTTT	CASADRGPNTGELFF
TRBD2	-	TRBV7-3	TRBJ2-1	TGTGCCAGCAGCTTAGGGACTAGCGGGTCCAATGAGCAGTTCTTC	CASSLGTSGSNEQFF
-	-	TRBV29-1	TRBJ2-5	TGCAGCGTCGGGGGACAGTCCGTAGCGGAGACCCAGTACTTC	CSVGGQSVAETQYF
TRBD1	-	TRBV25-1	TRBJ1-3	TGTGCCAGCAGTGACTCAGGGGGTTCTGGAAACACCATATATTTT	CASSDSGGSGNTIYF
TRBD1	-	TRBV6-1	TRBJ2-5	TGTGCCAGCAGGAAGGGGACAGGAGGGCAAGAGACCCAGTACTTC	CASRKGTGGQETQYF
TRBD1	-	TRBV4-3	TRBJ1-2	TGCGCCAGCAGCCAAGATCCCCGGACAGGGGGGACGATGGGCTACACCTTC	CASSQDPRTGGTMGYTF
TRBD1	few	TRBV2	TRBJ2-1	TGTGCCAGCACTACAGGGGGCTACAATGAGCAGTTCTTC	CASTTGGYNEQFF
-	-	TRBV6-6	TRBJ1-5	TGTGCCAGCAGTTCGGGGAATCAGCCCCAGCATTTT	CASSSGNQPQHF
-	-	TRBV18	TRBJ2-7	TGTGCCAGCTCACCCACAAGTAACACCTACGAGCAGTACTTC	CASSPTSNTYEQYF